This T cell receptor (beta chain) was recorded in a study of T-cell memory formation after mild COVID-19 (dated by TCRdb to the early 2020s). For the wider study: Most TCR sequence clusters were specific to one of the two donors. In a couple of donors, T-cell clones that expanded and contracted after mild COVID-19 were followed by sequencing TCRalpha and TCRbeta repertoires longitudinally. Two young, previously healthy adult volunteers made up the cohort, one male and one female.

This clonotype turned up a few times. No antigen is known for it. Base qualities are not recorded, but no much larger clone differs from it by a single base. Cut back by 4 bases and 3 bases, the V and J ends lie 10 bases apart. The CDR1 and CDR2 encoded by the germline V gene are SGDLS and YYNGEE. Its CDR3 holds 14 amino acids, cysteine through phenylalanine. Solely the CDR3 DNA is kept, with 42 bases framed from the first base. Sequencing instrument: Illumina NovaSeq 6000. Using 5'RACE with constant-segment primers, TCRalpha and TCRbeta cDNA libraries were constructed, with sample barcodes and unique molecular identifiers added in the process. Trizol reagent was used to extract RNA from every sample. The libraries were amplified in two PCR steps, and the second step added a second sample barcode and Illumina TruSeq adapters. Sequencing of the libraries was done on an Illumina NovaSeq, producing 2 x 150 bp paired-end reads. The authors' analysis ran thus. The reads were demultiplexed and collapsed into UMI-guided consensus sequences using migec v1.2.7. With mixcr v2.1.11, UMI consensuses were aligned to TRA and TRB V and J templates and assembled into clonotypes. Clonotypes were classified as expanded or contracted when called significant by both edgeR and NoisET, with noise models trained on biological replicates. For edgeR calls, the thresholds were a false discovery rate-adjusted p below 0.01 and a log2 fold-change of 1. PCA with hierarchical clustering of max-normalized trajectories of the 1000 most abundant clonotypes was used as exploratory dynamics analysis. Separately sequenced CD4+ and CD8+ repertoires were used to assign the CD4 or CD8 phenotype of responding clones. The public reads were reanalyzed by TCRdb: fastp trimming at Q25, MiXCR alignment, in-frame beta chains only. Rows are combined by CDR3 protein, so each entry shows the most common genes and DNA. The V and J calls were not made by the authors but by TCRdb's processing. Within this sample are 300,000 to 350,000 distinct CDR3 sequences, with roughly 21% of them counted one time only. 20% to 25% of the sample rests with the top ten.

Ficoll-Paque density gradient centrifugation was the method used to isolate PBMCs. General findings and caveats noted by the study authors: Contracting CD4+ clones were found mainly in CM and EM memory subsets, while CD8+ clones were enriched in EMRA. The study covered only a couple of mild cases, and larger cohorts including severe cases with pre-infection samples were considered necessary. The detection of some responding clones in pre-infection memory suggests that pre-existing cross-reactive memory T cells joined the SARS-CoV-2 response. Balanced CD4/CD8 phenotypes were observed for clones contracting from day 15 to 85, whereas a bias towards CD4+ was observed for a second wave of clones expanding from day 15 to 37. Whether the second-wave clones peaking on day 37 were SARS-CoV-2 specific was not confirmed.

Recombination joined TRBV9 with TRBJ2-2; TRBD1 is perhaps the D gene, given 6 matching bases. Sequenced material: PBMCs or a T cell subset sorted from them (not recorded which). This TCR came from a man younger than 35 who had mild COVID-19 (a few samples of this study predate the infection). The sample titles of this study are shuffled in the database, so cell type and time point are left out; the donor was told from shared clones. The DNA sequence is TGTGCCAGCAGCAAAGACAGGTACACCGGGGAGCTGTTTTTT. Its protein reads: CASSKDRYTGELFF.